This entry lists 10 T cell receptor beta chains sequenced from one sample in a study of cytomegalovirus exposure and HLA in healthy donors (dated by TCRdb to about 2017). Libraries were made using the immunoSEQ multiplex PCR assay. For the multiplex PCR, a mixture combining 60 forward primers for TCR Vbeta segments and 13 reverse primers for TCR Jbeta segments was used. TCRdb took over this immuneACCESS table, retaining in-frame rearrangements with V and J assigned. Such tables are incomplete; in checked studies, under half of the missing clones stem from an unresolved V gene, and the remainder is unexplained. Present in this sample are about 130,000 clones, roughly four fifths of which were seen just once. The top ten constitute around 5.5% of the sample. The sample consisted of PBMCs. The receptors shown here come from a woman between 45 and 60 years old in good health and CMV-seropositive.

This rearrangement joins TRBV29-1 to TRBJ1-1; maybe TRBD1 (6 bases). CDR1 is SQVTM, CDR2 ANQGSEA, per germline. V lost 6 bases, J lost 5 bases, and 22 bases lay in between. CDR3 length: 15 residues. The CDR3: CSVRQAGAWGTEAFF. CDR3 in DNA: TGCAGCGTCCGCCAGGCGGGGGCCTGGGGAACTGAAGCTTTCTTT.

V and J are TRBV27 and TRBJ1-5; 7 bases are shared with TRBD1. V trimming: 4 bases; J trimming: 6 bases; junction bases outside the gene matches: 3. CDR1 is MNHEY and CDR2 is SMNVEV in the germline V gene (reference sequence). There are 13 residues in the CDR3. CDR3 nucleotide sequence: TGTGCCAGCAGTTCTGCAGGGGGTCAGCCCCAGCATTTT. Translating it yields CASSSAGGQPQHF.

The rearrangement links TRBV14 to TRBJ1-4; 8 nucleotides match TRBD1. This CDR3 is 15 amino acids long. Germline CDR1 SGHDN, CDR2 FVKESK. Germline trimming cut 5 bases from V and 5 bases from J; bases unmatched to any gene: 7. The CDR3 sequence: CASSTLTGVNEKLFF. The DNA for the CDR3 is TGTGCCAGCAGCACACTGACAGGGGTGAATGAAAAACTGTTTTTT. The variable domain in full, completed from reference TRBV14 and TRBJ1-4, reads EAGVTQFPSHSVIEKGQTVTLRCDPISGHDNLYWYRRVMGKEIKFLLHFVKESKQDESGMPNNRFLAERTGGTYSTLKVQPAELEDSGVYFCASSTLTGVNEKLFFGSGTQLSVL.

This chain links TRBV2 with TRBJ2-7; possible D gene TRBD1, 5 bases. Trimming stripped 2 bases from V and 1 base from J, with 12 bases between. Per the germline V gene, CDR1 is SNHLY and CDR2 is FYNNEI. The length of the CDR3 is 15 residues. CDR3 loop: CASSETDTGSYEQYF. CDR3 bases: TGTGCCAGCAGTGAAACAGACACAGGTTCCTACGAGCAGTACTTC.

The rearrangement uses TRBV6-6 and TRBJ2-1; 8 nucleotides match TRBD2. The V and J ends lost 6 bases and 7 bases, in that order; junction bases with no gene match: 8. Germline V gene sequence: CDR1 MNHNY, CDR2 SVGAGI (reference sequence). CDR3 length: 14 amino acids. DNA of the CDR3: TGTGCCAGCAGCCGCGGGGGGAACAAGAATGAGCAGTTCTTC. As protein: CASSRGGNKNEQFF.

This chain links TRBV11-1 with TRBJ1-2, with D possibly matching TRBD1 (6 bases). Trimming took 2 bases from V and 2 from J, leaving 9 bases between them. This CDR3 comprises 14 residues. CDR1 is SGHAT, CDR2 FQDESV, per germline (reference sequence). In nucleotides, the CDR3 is TGTGCCAGCAGCTTACCAGGACAGAACTATGGCTACACCTTC. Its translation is CASSLPGQNYGYTF.

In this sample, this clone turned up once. CDR3 region: CASSSGGRANTEAFF. The DNA of the CDR3 is TGTGCCAGCAGCTCTGGGGGGAGGGCGAACACTGAAGCTTTCTTT. This rearrangement joins TRBV7-9 to TRBJ1-1, with D tentatively TRBD1 (5 bases). The CDR3 loop spans 15 amino acids. Per the germline V gene, CDR1 is SEHNR and CDR2 is FQNEAQ (reference sequence). V gave up 4 bases and J gave up 1 base, with 13 bases separating them.

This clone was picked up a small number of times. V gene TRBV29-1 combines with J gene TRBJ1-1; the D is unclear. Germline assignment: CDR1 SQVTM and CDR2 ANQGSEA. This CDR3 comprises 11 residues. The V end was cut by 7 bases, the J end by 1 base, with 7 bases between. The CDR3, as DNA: TGCAGCGCCCGGGAGAACACTGAAGCTTTCTTT. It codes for CSARENTEAFF.

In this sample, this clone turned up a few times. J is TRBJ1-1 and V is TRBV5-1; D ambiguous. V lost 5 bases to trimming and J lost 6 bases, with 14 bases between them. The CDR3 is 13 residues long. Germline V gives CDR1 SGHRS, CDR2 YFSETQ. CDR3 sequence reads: CASRGSIPAEAFF. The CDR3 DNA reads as TGCGCCAGCAGGGGTAGCATTCCCGCTGAAGCTTTCTTT. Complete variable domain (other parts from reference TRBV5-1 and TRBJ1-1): KAGVTQTPRYLIKTRGQQVTLSCSPISGHRSVSWYQQTPGQGLQFLFEYFSETQRNKGNFPGRFSGRQFSNSRSEMNVSTLELGDSALYLCASRGSIPAEAFFGQGTRLTVV.

The CDR3 coding sequence is TGCGCCAGCAGCTACCAGGGGATGAGTGACAATGAGCAGTTCTTC. This encodes CASSYQGMSDNEQFF. The chain has TRBV5-1 and TRBJ2-1; a possible D gene is TRBD1 (6 bases). This CDR3 contains 15 residues. In germline, CDR1 is SGHRS, CDR2 YFSETQ. Trimming shortened V by 3 bases and J by 5 bases, and 15 bases separated the two germline ends.